The 27 T cell receptor beta chains below come from one sample, sequenced in a study of blood T cell repertoires in COVID-19. Libraries were prepared by immunoSEQ multiplex PCR; TCRdb keeps only in-frame clonotypes and omits some of them. The sample has about 110,000 clones, just over 85% seen once; the top ten hold 2% to 3%. Sample: peripheral blood. The receptor source for this set is a human donor in a cohort sampled during active COVID-19.

The chain employs TRBV5-1 and TRBJ2-7, with 9 positions matching TRBD1. V lost 4 bases and J lost 4; bases outside the gene matches: 3. This CDR3 has 13 amino acids. CDR1 is SGHRS and CDR2 is YFSETQ in the germline V gene. The CDR3 DNA is TGCGCCAGCAGCCGGGGACAGGGATACGAGCAGTACTTC. It encodes CASSRGQGYEQYF.

CDR3 DNA sequence: TGCGCCAGCAGCCAAGACCGATCTCGAGACATTCAGTACTTC. Its protein product is CASSQDRSRDIQYF. J is TRBJ2-4 and V is TRBV4-1; D uncertain. The CDR3 runs 14 residues. The germline V gene encodes CDR1 MGHRA and CDR2 YSYEKL. Trimming stripped 0 bases from V and 8 bases from J, with 11 bases between.

This clone was detected a few times. V usage is TRBV4-2 and J usage is TRBJ1-2; no firm D call. Germline V gives CDR1 LGHNA, CDR2 YNFKEQ. V lost 3 bases and J lost 3, with 8 bases in between. This CDR3 comprises 13 residues. The CDR3 DNA reads TGTGCCAGCAGCCAGTATCTCCACTATGGCTACACCTTC. Translated, it gives CASSQYLHYGYTF.

The V gene is TRBV29-1, the J gene TRBJ2-1, with D perhaps TRBD2 (6 bases). Germline V gives CDR1 SQVTM, CDR2 ANQGSEA. V gave up 6 bases and J gave up 4 bases, with 16 bases separating them. CDR3 length: 14 residues. CDR3 residues: CSVATSQRYNEQFF. CDR3 nucleotides: TGCAGCGTAGCCACTAGCCAGAGATACAATGAGCAGTTCTTC.

V and J are TRBV6-5 and TRBJ1-1; 8 bases match TRBD1. This CDR3 is built from 14 residues. V shed 8 bases, J shed 4 bases, and the junction held 9 bases outside the gene matches. Germline values: CDR1 MNHEY, CDR2 SVGAGI. CDR3 sequence: CASRTGGSGTEAFF. In DNA form, the CDR3 reads TGTGCCAGCCGTACAGGGGGGTCAGGCACTGAAGCTTTCTTT.

This chain connects TRBV19 to TRBJ2-1; 10 nucleotides match TRBD2. The V segment lost 6 bases and the J segment 4 bases; nucleotides outside the gene matches: 6. CDR1 LNHDA and CDR2 SQIVND come from the germline V gene (reference sequence). This CDR3 region has 15 residues. The chain's CDR3 is CASSSGLAAYNEQFF. The CDR3, as DNA: TGTGCCAGTAGCTCCGGACTAGCGGCTTACAATGAGCAGTTCTTC.

This chain joins TRBV28 and TRBJ1-2, with TRBD1 matching 10 bases. The CDR3 has 13 amino acids. CDR1 and CDR2 from the germline V gene are MDHEN and SYDVKM. J lost 8 bases, V lost 7 bases, and 7 bases had no gene match. CDR3 residues: CASTTGGEGGYTF. The CDR3 DNA follows: TGTGCCAGCACGACAGGGGGCGAAGGGGGCTACACCTTC.

This clone came up a few times. This chain links TRBV5-6 with TRBJ1-2, with 7 bases matching TRBD1. This CDR3 spans 15 amino acids. Germline V CDR1 and CDR2: SGHDT, YYEEEE. V lost 6 bases to trimming and J lost 4 bases; unmatched junction nucleotides: 12. The CDR3 DNA is TGTGCCAGCAACCTACAGGGGTTGAGGGTCTATGGCTACACCTTC. Its translation: CASNLQGLRVYGYTF.

The chain combines TRBV6-2 or TRBV6-3 with TRBJ1-5, with TRBD1 as a possible D gene (6 bases). With 2 bases removed from V and 7 bases from J, the gap between germline ends came to 15 bases. The germline CDR1 and CDR2 sequences are MNHEY and SVGEGT. The CDR3 covers 15 residues. This CDR3 is CASSYPGQGGQPQHF. The CDR3 DNA sequence: TGTGCCAGCAGTTACCCGGGACAAGGAGGCCAGCCCCAGCATTTT.

J is TRBJ2-7 and V is TRBV5-4; D possibly corresponds to TRBD2 (6 bases). The CDR3 covers 15 residues. Germline V CDR1 and CDR2: SGHNT, YYREEE (reference sequence). V was cut by 0 bases and J by 3 bases, with 13 bases left in between. The CDR3 spells CASSLGPGLSYEQYF. CDR3 nucleotides: TGTGCCAGCAGCTTGGGACCGGGACTGAGCTACGAGCAGTACTTC.

The chain links TRBV6-2 or TRBV6-3 to TRBJ1-3; D remains ambiguous. CDR1 and CDR2 from the germline V gene are MNHEY and SVGEGT. The CDR3 covers 15 residues. Trimming took 0 bases from V and 4 from J, leaving 10 bases between them. CDR3 DNA: TGTGCCAGCAGTTACTCAGGAGGATCCGGAAACACCATATATTTT. It is translated as CASSYSGGSGNTIYF.

The chain combines TRBV20-1 with TRBJ2-3; possible D gene TRBD2, 6 bases. This CDR3 has 14 amino acids. V lost 3 bases and J 2 bases, leaving 12 bases between the germline ends. Looked up from germline, CDR1 is DFQATT and CDR2 is SNEGSKA (reference sequence). CDR3 coding DNA: TGCAGTGCTAGTCCGCGGGGTCCCACAGATACGCAGTATTTT. Translated: CSASPRGPTDTQYF.

The J gene is TRBJ1-1, the V gene TRBV5-1; 7 bases match TRBD1. Losses at the gene ends were 2 bases for V and 0 bases for J; bases not matched to a gene: 4. Germline CDR1 reads SGHRS; CDR2 reads YFSETQ. This CDR3 has 15 residues. The CDR3 DNA reads as TGCGCCAGCAGCTTACAGGGGAACATGAACACTGAAGCTTTCTTT. Translation: CASSLQGNMNTEAFF.

The chain links TRBV5-1 to TRBJ1-1; 7 nucleotides line up with TRBD1. The CDR3 contains 13 residues. Unmatched junction bases numbered 7, after V lost 5 bases and J lost 6 bases. The germline gives CDR1 SGHRS, CDR2 YFSETQ. CDR3 sequence (DNA): TGCGCCAGCAGGCCGACAGGGCGGCCTGAAGCTTTCTTT. Encoded protein: CASRPTGRPEAFF.

The chain employs TRBV15 and TRBJ2-3, with 8 bases matching TRBD2. Germline CDR1 is LNHNV and CDR2 is YYDKDF (reference sequence). V shed 1 base, J shed 2 bases, and the junction held 2 bases outside the gene matches. The CDR3 has 15 residues. The chain's CDR3 is CATSRGAGATDTQYF. CDR3 DNA sequence: TGTGCCACCAGCAGAGGAGCGGGGGCCACAGATACGCAGTATTTT.

The chain has TRBV6-6 and TRBJ2-1; D is unclear. Trimming took 10 bases from V and 3 from J, leaving 4 bases between them. Germline V gene sequence: CDR1 MNHNY, CDR2 SVGAGI (reference sequence). The CDR3 totals 10 residues. The DNA of the CDR3 is TGTGCCACCTACTACAATGAGCAGTTCTTC. It specifies CATYYNEQFF.

The chain links TRBV13 to TRBJ2-7, with 11 bases fitting TRBD1. After removal of 8 bases from V and 3 bases from J, the junction contained 12 bases not matched to a gene. This CDR3 spans 16 amino acids. Germline CDR1 and CDR2: PRHDT and FYEKMQ (reference sequence). CDR3 residues: CASASGQGAVYYEQYF. The CDR3 DNA sequence: TGTGCCAGCGCCAGTGGACAGGGGGCGGTTTACTACGAGCAGTACTTC.

The chain recombines TRBV19 with TRBJ2-3; possible D gene TRBD1, 5 bases. The CDR3 sequence is 18 residues long. Germline loops: CDR1 LNHDA, CDR2 SQIVND (reference sequence). The ends were cut back, 0 bases at V and 1 base at J, with 17 bases in the middle. The CDR3 DNA follows: TGTGCCAGTAGTATAGAGGGGCTCCCCGGGCTTGGCACAGATACGCAGTATTTT. Translated, it gives CASSIEGLPGLGTDTQYF. Combining the CDR3 with reference TRBV19 and TRBJ2-3 gives the whole variable domain DGGITQSPKYLFRKEGQNVTLSCEQNLNHDAMYWYRQDPGQGLRLIYYSQIVNDFQKGDIAEGYSVSREKKESFPLTVTSAQKNPTAFYLCASSIEGLPGLGTDTQYFGPGTRLTVL.

V is TRBV2 and J is TRBJ2-7; a possible D gene is TRBD1 (5 bases). Germline V gene data show CDR1 as SNHLY and CDR2 as FYNNEI. This CDR3 is built from 14 residues. V was pared by 7 bases and J by 5 bases, with 18 bases between. The CDR3 DNA is TGTGCCAGCACTTCTGTGCGACAGTTCAACGAGCAGTACTTC. Its protein product is CASTSVRQFNEQYF.

The rearrangement links TRBV5-6 to TRBJ2-7; 12 nucleotides align to TRBD1. Losses at the gene ends were 2 bases for V and 7 bases for J; bases not matched to a gene: 10. The CDR3 has 16 residues. Germline CDR1 is SGHDT and CDR2 is YYEEEE. CDR3 coding DNA: TGTGCCAGCAGCTTCCTAACCGGGACAGGGGGCGAGGAGCAGTACTTC. Amino acid sequence: CASSFLTGTGGEEQYF.

The chain combines TRBV28 with TRBJ1-1; possibly TRBD1 for D (5 bases). The CDR3 sequence is 14 residues long. Trimming left V 2 bases short and J 1 base short, with 8 bases between. Germline V CDR1 and CDR2: MDHEN, SYDVKM. CDR3 residues: CASSLPQGNTEAFF. The CDR3 bases are TGTGCCAGCAGTTTACCTCAGGGGAACACTGAAGCTTTCTTT.

The V gene is TRBV29-1, the J gene TRBJ1-2; the D gene is possibly TRBD1 (6 bases). The germline V gene has CDR1 SQVTM and CDR2 ANQGSEA. Between the trimmed V and J ends, which lost 2 bases and 8 bases, there was a span of 18 bases. The CDR3 length is 14 residues. The CDR3 nucleotides are TGCAGCGTTGAAACAGGGTTACGCCCCAAGGGCTACACCTTC. Its translation is CSVETGLRPKGYTF.

The chain is built from TRBV12-3 or TRBV12-4 and TRBJ1-2, with D possibly being TRBD1 (6 bases). Trimming shortened V by 5 bases and J by 7 bases, and 14 bases separated the two germline ends. The CDR3 is 13 amino acids. In nucleotides, the CDR3 is TGTGCCAGCAGTCTTGGGGGGGCGGGTGGCTACACCTTC. Protein sequence: CASSLGGAGGYTF.

The V and J genes are TRBV2 and TRBJ2-2, with a possible D match to TRBD1 (5 bases). The CDR3 totals 15 residues. Germline V gives CDR1 SNHLY, CDR2 FYNNEI. V shed 8 bases and J shed 0 bases, with 13 bases lying between them. The CDR3: CASGTRAPNTGELFF. CDR3 DNA sequence: TGTGCCAGCGGAACCAGGGCTCCGAACACCGGGGAGCTGTTTTTT.

This chain connects TRBV4-2 to TRBJ2-7; 11 bases line up with TRBD2. CDR3 size: 16 residues. Per germline, CDR1 LGHNA and CDR2 YNFKEQ. The ends lost 3 bases at V and 6 bases at J; junction bases unmatched: 10. CDR3 protein: CASSQELAGGPGEQYF. The CDR3 DNA follows: TGTGCCAGCAGCCAGGAATTAGCGGGGGGGCCAGGCGAGCAGTACTTC.

The J gene is TRBJ2-5, the V gene TRBV7-3; 13 positions match TRBD2. The CDR3 covers 15 residues. Germline values: CDR1 SGHTA, CDR2 FQGTGA. Trimming took 5 bases from V and 1 from J; bases not matched to a gene: 1. CDR3 DNA: TGTGCCAGCAGCCGACTAGCGGGGGGCCAAGAGACCCAGTACTTC. Translating gives CASSRLAGGQETQYF.

The chain employs TRBV7-9 and TRBJ1-1; 8 bases align to TRBD1. The CDR3 extends over 15 amino acids. V was clipped by 5 bases and J by 1 base; unmatched bases: 6. Per the germline V gene, CDR1 is SEHNR and CDR2 is FQNEAQ (reference sequence). Written as DNA, the CDR3 is TGTGCCAGCAGCCTCTCGGACAGGGAGAACACTGAAGCTTTCTTT. Protein: CASSLSDRENTEAFF.